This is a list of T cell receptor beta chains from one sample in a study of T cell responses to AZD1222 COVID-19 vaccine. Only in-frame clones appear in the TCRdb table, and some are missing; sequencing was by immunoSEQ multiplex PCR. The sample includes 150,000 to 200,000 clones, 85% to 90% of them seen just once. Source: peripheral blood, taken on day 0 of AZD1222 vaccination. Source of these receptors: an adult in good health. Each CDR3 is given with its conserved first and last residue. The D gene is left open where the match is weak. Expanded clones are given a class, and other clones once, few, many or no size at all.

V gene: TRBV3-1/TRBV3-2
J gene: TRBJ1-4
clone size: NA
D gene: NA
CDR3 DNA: TGTGCCAGCAGCCAGGTGGAAAATGAAAAACTGTTTTTT
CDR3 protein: CASSQVENEKLFF

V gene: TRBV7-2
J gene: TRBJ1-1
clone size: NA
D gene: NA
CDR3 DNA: TGTGCCAGCAGCTTTTTTGGGGCCTCAATGGGGACTGAAGCTTTCTTT
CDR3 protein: CASSFFGASMGTEAFF

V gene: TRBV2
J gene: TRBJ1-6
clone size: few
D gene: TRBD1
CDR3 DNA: TGTGCCAGCAGTGACGGGACAGCGGATTCCCTCCACTTT
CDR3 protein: CASSDGTADSLHF

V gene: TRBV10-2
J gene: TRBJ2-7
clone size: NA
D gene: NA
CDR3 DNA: TGCGCCAGCAGTGAGACGGGTAGGGCCTACGAGCAGTACTTC
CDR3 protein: CASSETGRAYEQYF

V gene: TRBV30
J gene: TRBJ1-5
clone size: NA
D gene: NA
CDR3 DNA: TGTGCCTGGAGTGTACTCACAGACAATCAGCCCCAGCATTTT
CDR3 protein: CAWSVLTDNQPQHF

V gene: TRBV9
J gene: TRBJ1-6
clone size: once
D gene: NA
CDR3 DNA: TGTGCCAGCAGCTCTCCGGGACTAGGGGCCAATTCACCCCTCCACTTT
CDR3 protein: CASSSPGLGANSPLHF

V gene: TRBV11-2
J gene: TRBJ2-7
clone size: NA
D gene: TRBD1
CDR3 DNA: TGTGCCAGCAGCTTCGGGACAGCCTACGAGCAGTACTTC
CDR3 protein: CASSFGTAYEQYF

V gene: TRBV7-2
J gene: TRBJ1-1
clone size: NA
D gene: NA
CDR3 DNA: TGTGCCAGCAGCTTATGGGGGACGACTGAAGCTTTCTTT
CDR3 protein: CASSLWGTTEAFF

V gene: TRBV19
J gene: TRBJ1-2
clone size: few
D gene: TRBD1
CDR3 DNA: TGTGCCAGTAGTACCGGGACAGGGGATAACTATGGCTACACCTTC
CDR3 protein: CASSTGTGDNYGYTF

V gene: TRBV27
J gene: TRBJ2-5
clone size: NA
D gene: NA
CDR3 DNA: TGTGCCAGCAGTTTGAAGGGTTGGGGAGAGACCCAGTACTTC
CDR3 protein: CASSLKGWGETQYF

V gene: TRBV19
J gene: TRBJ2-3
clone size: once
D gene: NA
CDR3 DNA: TGTGCCAGTAGTATGACGGGGGCGTACACAGATACGCAGTATTTT
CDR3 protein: CASSMTGAYTDTQYF

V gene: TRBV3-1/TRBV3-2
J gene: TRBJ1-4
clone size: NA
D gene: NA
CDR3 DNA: TGTGCCAGCAGCCAAGTCGCGATAAAGACGGCCGGTAATGAAAAACTGTTTTTT
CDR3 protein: CASSQVAIKTAGNEKLFF

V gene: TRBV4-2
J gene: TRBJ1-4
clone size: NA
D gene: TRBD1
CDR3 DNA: TGTGCCAGCAGCCAGTCGCCAGGGGGAGTTCGTGAAAAACTGTTTTTT
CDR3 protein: CASSQSPGGVREKLFF

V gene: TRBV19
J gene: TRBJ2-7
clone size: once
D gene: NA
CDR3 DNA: TGTGCCAGTAGCCCGAGCGGGGCAGGGGTGGAAGAGCAGTACTTC
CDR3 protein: CASSPSGAGVEEQYF

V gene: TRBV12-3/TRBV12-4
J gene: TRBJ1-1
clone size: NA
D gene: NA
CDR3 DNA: TGTGCCAGCAGCACCAACAGGGCGACCAAAGCTTTCTTT
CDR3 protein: CASSTNRATKAFF

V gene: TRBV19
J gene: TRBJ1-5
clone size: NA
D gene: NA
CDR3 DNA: TGTGCCAGTAGTATAGGGGGCCAGCCCCAGCATTTT
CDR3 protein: CASSIGGQPQHF

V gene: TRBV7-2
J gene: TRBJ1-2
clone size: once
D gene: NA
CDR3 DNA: TGTGCCAGCAGCTTAGGCTGGGATGCTAACTATGGCTACACCTTC
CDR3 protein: CASSLGWDANYGYTF

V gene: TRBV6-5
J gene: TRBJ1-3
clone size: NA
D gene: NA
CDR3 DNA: TGTGCCAGCAGTTACTCCGGAACGGCTGGAAACACCATATATTTT
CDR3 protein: CASSYSGTAGNTIYF

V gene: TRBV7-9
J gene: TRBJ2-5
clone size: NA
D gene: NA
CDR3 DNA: TGTGCCAGCAGCTTAATATCAGGGATCCAAGAGACCCAGTACTTC
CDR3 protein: CASSLISGIQETQYF

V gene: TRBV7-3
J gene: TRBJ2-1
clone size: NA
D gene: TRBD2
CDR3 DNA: TGTGCCAGCAGCTTAACTAGCGGGAGACTTAATGAGCAGTTCTTC
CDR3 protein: CASSLTSGRLNEQFF

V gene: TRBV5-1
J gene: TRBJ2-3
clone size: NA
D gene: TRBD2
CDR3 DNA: TGCGCCAGCAGAGGACTAGCGGGAGAAGGTACGCAGTATTTT
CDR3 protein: CASRGLAGEGTQYF

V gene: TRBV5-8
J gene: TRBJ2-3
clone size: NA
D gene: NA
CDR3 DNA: TGTGCCAGCAGCTTGGGGTGGACGTCTAGCACAGATACGCAGTATTTT
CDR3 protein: CASSLGWTSSTDTQYF

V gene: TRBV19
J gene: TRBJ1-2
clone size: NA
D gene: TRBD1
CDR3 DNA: TGTGCCAGTTGCAGGGACAGCTCTAACTATGGCTACACCTTC
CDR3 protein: CASCRDSSNYGYTF

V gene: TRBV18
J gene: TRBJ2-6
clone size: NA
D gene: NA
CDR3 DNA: TGTGCCAGCTCACCACTTAACGGAATAGCCAACGTCCTGACTTTC
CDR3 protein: CASSPLNGIANVLTF

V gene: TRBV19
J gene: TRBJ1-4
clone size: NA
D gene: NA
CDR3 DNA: TGTGCCAGTAGTATAGATATCGCAACTAATGAAAAACTGTTTTTT
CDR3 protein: CASSIDIATNEKLFF

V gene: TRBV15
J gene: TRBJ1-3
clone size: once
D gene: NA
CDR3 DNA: TGTGCCACCAGCAGAGACGGGACGGCTGGAAACACCATATATTTT
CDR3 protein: CATSRDGTAGNTIYF

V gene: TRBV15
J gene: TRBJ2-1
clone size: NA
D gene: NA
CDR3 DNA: TGTGCCACCAGCAGAGATGGCCGGACAAGAATCTACAATGAGCAGTTCTTC
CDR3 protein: CATSRDGRTRIYNEQFF

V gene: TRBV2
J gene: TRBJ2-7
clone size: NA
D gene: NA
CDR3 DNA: TGTGCCAGCAGTGCCAGCCTGAACACCTACGAGCAGTACTTC
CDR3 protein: CASSASLNTYEQYF

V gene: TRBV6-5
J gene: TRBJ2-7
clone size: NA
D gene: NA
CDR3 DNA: TGTGCCAGCAGTCCTTTTGGCGGGACCTACGAGCAGTACTTC
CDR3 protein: CASSPFGGTYEQYF

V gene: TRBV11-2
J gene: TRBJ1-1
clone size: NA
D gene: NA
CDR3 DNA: TGTGCCAGCATAGTCATGAACACTGAAGCTTTCTTT
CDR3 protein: CASIVMNTEAFF

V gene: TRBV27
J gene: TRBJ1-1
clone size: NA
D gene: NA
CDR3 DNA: TGTGCCAGCAGTTTAGGAGGGGCCGTCACTGAAGCTTTCTTT
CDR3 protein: CASSLGGAVTEAFF

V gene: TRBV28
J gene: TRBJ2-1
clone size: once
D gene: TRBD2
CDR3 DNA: TGTGCCAGCAGTTTACCGGGGGGGACATACAATGAGCAGTTCTTC
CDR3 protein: CASSLPGGTYNEQFF

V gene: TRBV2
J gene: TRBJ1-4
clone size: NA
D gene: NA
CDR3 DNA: TGTGCCAGCACTTTGGGGACTAATGAAAAACTGTTTTTT
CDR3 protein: CASTLGTNEKLFF

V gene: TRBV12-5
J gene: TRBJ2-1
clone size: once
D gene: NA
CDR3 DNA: TGTGCTAGTGGTTTGTGGCGGGGCACCTACAATGAGCAGTTCTTC
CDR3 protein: CASGLWRGTYNEQFF

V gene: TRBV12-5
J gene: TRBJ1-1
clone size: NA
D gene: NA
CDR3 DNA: TGTGCTAGTGGTTTGGCCGGGACATCTGAAGCTTTCTTT
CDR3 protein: CASGLAGTSEAFF

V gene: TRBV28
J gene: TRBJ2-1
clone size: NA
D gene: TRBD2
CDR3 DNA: TGTGCCAGCAGTTTAGTAACCGGGACTAGCCTCTTCAATGAGCAGTTCTTC
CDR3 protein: CASSLVTGTSLFNEQFF

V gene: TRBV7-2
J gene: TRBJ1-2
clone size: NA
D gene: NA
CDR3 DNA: TGTGCCAGCAGCTTAGTAATGGTAGGGCTCCTGGACTATGGCTACACCTTC
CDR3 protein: CASSLVMVGLLDYGYTF

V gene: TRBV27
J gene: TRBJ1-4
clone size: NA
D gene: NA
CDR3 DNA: TGTGCCAGCAGTACTGCGACAGCAACTAATGAAAAACTGTTTTTT
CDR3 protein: CASSTATATNEKLFF

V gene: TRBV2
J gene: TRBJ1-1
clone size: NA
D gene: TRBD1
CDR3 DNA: TGTGCCAGCAGTGAACAGGGGGCGTTGGGAGCTTTCTTT
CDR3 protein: CASSEQGALGAFF

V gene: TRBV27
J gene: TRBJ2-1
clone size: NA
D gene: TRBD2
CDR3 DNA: TGTGCCAGCAGGGGACTAGCGGGAGGAAATGAGCAGTTCTTC
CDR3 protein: CASRGLAGGNEQFF

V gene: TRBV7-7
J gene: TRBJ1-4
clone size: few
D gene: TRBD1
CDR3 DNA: TGTGCTAGCAGCAGGGGGCTTGAGGAAAAACTGTTTTTT
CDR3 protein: CASSRGLEEKLFF

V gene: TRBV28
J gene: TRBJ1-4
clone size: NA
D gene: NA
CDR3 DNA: TGTGCCAGCAGTCCCCCCGGGACTGAAGCTGAAAAACTGTTTTTT
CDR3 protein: CASSPPGTEAEKLFF

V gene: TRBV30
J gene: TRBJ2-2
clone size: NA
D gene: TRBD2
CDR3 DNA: TGTGCCTGGAGGACGGCCGCGGGAGGGCCTTCCGGGGAGCTGTTTTTT
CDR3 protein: CAWRTAAGGPSGELFF

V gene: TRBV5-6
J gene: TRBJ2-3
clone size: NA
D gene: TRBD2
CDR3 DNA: TGTGCCAGCAGCCGGGAGGGAGGGTTCACAGATACGCAGTATTTT
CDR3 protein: CASSREGGFTDTQYF

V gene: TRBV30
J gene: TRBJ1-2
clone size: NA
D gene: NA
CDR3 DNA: TGTGCCTGGAGTGCCCGGGGGCAGTCCTATGGCTACACCTTC
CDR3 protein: CAWSARGQSYGYTF

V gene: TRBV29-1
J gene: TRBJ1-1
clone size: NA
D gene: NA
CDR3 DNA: TGCAGCGTGGTCACTTGGAACACTGAAGCTTTCTTT
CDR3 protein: CSVVTWNTEAFF

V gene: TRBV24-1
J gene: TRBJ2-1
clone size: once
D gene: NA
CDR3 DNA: TGTGCCACCAGTGATGTGGGGACCTACAATGAGCAGTTCTTC
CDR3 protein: CATSDVGTYNEQFF

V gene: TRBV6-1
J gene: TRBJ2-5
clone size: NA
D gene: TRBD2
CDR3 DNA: TGTGCCAGCAGTGAAGTGGGAGGGAGCCAAGAGACCCAGTACTTC
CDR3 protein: CASSEVGGSQETQYF

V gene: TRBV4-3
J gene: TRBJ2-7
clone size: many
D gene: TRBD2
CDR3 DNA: TGCGCCAGCAGCCAAGAGACCCAAAGCACCGCGGGAGGAGGATACGAGCAGTACTTC
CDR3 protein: CASSQETQSTAGGGYEQYF

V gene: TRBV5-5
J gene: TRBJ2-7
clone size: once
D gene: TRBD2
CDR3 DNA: TGTGCCAGCAGCTTGGCTGCTAGCGGGGTATACGAGCAGTACTTC
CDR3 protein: CASSLAASGVYEQYF

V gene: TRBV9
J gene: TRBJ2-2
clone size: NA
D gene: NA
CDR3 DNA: TGTGCCAGCGAGGGTTACACCGGGGAGCTGTTTTTT
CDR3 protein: CASEGYTGELFF

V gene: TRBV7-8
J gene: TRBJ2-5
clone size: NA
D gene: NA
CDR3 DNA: TGTGCCAGCAGCTTAGGCACCGGGTGGGTTGAGACCCAGTACTTC
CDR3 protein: CASSLGTGWVETQYF

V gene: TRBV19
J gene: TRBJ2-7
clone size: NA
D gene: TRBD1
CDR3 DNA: TGTGCCAGTAGTGTCCGGGACAGGGGATACGAGCAGTACTTC
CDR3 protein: CASSVRDRGYEQYF

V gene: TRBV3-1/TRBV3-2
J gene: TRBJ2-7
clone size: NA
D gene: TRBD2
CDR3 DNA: TGTGCCAGCACCCTAGCGGGAGTGTACGAGCAGTACTTC
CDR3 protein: CASTLAGVYEQYF

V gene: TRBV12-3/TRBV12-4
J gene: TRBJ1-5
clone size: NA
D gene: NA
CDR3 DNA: TGTGCCAGCAGTTCCGGGGGGCCCCAGCATTTT
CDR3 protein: CASSSGGPQHF